The present TCR beta chain was sequenced within a study of cytomegalovirus exposure and HLA in healthy donors (dated by TCRdb to 2016 to 2017). For the wider study: According to an earlier analysis of 587 of the donors, about 190 million T cells yielded 100 million or so unique TCR beta sequences and roughly 280 Gb of sequence data. Typing coverage differed by locus: A, B, C, DRB1 and DQB1 were typed in about 629-630 donors, DQA1 in 500 to 550, DPA1 in 600 to 610, and DPB1 in approximately 450. Rather than drawing on any new phenotypic data, the later analysis identified candidate immune exposures from TCR beta sequences and the way those sequences occurred across donors. Among some 410 genotyped donors of the cohort, an average of about 240,000 unique TCR beta nucleotide sequences was sequenced per donor, of which about 18% were non-productive. To predict cytomegalovirus infection status, the study combined high-throughput TCR immunosequencing, statistical association of individual TCRs with disease status, and machine learning. The study profiled the T cell repertoires of about 640 subjects by immunosequencing and related them to cytomegalovirus serostatus. All discovery cohort repertoires had been generated using a single sequencing platform. The study was designed to test whether signatures of past pathogen exposure could be identified by cataloging public T cell receptors. Because of strong linkage in the cohort, five DR-DQ haplotypes were treated as single units for association and clustering. Besides the first cohort of some 670 subjects, a separate validation cohort made up of over 100 different subjects was used. A later genetic analysis used genome-wide SNP genotypes for about 55% of the 666 donors, treating that subset as a discovery cohort. Class I and class II HLA loci were covered by the typing at four-digit resolution. Donor age, sex, ethnicity and CMV serostatus were compiled alongside the repertoire data. A later analysis re-analyzed previously published TCR beta repertoires from 666 donors and added high-resolution HLA genotyping to study TCR occurrence patterns. Of the roughly 400 genotyped donors, 65% to 90% fell in the genetic ancestry cluster associated with self-reported Caucasian donors. Approximately 300 gigabases of sequencing data and tens of millions of unique TCR sequences were included in an early release covering 550 to 800 HLA-typed donors. An earlier analysis of approximately 640 of the donors applied high-throughput TCR beta sequencing to assess whether each TCR beta V gene segment acted as functional or pseudogenic.

The library was obtained by the immunoSEQ multiplex PCR assay. The multiplex PCR relied on a mix of 60 forward primers for TCR Vbeta segments and 13 reverse primers for TCR Jbeta segments. The CDR3 region of rearranged TCR beta genes was amplified from genomic DNA with a multiplex PCR assay. Amplified TCR beta libraries were sequenced as 87-base-pair reads on the Illumina HiSeq System. In the original analysis: A later analysis tallied about 77 million unique TCR beta chains across the approximately 670 repertoires, and about 12 million of those chains were shared by two or more donors. To remove PCR and sequencing errors, raw reads were error-corrected and collapsed into unique sequences using a nearest-neighbor algorithm that merged closely related sequences. V, D and J gene segments were assigned by aligning CDR3 sequences to IMGT reference sequences. Each retained sequence needed at least a six-nucleotide match to both a V gene segment and a J gene segment. A rearrangement was called productive if the CDR3 had no stop codons and remained in frame with V and J, and every other rearrangement was called non-productive. CDR3 was defined by IMGT convention, running from the second conserved V-encoded cysteine to the conserved J-encoded phenylalanine. The earlier analysis of about 530 of the donors excluded any sequence lacking an unambiguous match to a single V gene segment. An earlier analysis of about 590 of the donors classified V segments as functional when productive rearrangements were above 56.7% and as segregating when the standard deviation between donors was above 5%. A statistical classification framework was built to diagnose cytomegalovirus status from the catalog of TCR beta chain sequences. In a later analysis, TCR nucleotide sequences were compared against IMGT/GENE-DB human TR gene sequences so that V and J genes could be assigned. A later analysis assigned CDR3 sequences and most-parsimonious VDJ recombination scenarios with the TCRdist pipeline. In a later analysis, each TCR beta chain was defined by its CDR3 amino acid sequence together with its V-gene family, and reads without a unique V-gene family were excluded. A later analysis removed 450 to 600 highly shared, low-generation-probability nucleotide sequences to deal with suspected cross-contamination and a sequencing artifact. For each public chain, a later analysis derived a clonal expansion index from normalized ranks of inferred template counts within each repertoire. In a later analysis, generation probabilities were computed using a VDJ recombination model fitted to out-of-frame rearrangements, and the results were checked against IGoR. In a later analysis, hypergeometric tests were used to score TCR-TCR, TCR-HLA and TCR-CMV co-occurrence, with a repertoire-size bias correction applied to TCR pairs. False discovery rates were estimated in a later analysis by permuting HLA or CMV assignments 20 times. In a later analysis, co-occurring TCRs were grouped with DBSCAN, and TCRdist sequence similarity was added when clustering was performed within HLA-allele-positive subsets. Repertoires with fewer than 30,000 or more than 120,000 public chains were left out of co-occurrence clustering, as were five repertoires with anomalous nucleotide sharing. Held by TCRdb, this immuneACCESS table contains in-frame sequences only and omits some clones. Under half of the omission traces to an unresolved V gene where checked; the cause of the rest is unknown. D and trimming were read from the DNA, whereas the V and J calls and clone size are those reported in that table. The sample table holds some 180,000 clones, of which approximately 71% were seen once. The top ten clones comprise approximately 5.4% of the sample.

Overall study results and their limits: Some IMGT-functional V segments, including TRBV6-2 and TRBV6-3, could not be told apart with the 87-base-pair reads, so those segments were excluded. The earlier analysis of 587 of the donors excluded over 15 rarely observed V segments, including chromosome 9 orphons, because counts were too low. Only TCR beta chains were sequenced in this cohort, and the absence of alpha or paired-chain data limited detectable features. In a later analysis, HLA-associated TCR beta chains were found to be more clonally expanded and to have lower generation probabilities than equally common non-associated chains. According to the authors, the approach could potentially be generalized to other disease states and immunological phenotypes. A further reported finding was that TCR beta sequences accurately predicted the HLA-A and HLA-B alleles for most subjects in the first cohort. Roughly uniform sequencing depth across donors was assumed in presence/absence analyses, although this assumption may not hold. Most TCR sequences were seen in very few donors, while some public TCRs were found in many individuals. When HLA alleles, especially DR and DQ, strongly co-occurred, attributing TCR associations to individual alleles was difficult. In vitro tests confirmed that three of the cytomegalovirus-associated TCR beta chains recognize cytomegalovirus antigens. The study gave a list of about 170 TCR beta chains associated with cytomegalovirus. The classifier was reported to diagnose cytomegalovirus status with high specificity and sensitivity in both the original cohort and the validation cohort. A cluster of highly shared sequence variants was judged likely to be a technical artifact of the sequencing pipeline. A later analysis associated roughly 17,000 TCR beta sequences with specific HLA alleles at a false discovery rate of 0.05. CMV serostatus was the only immune exposure information available for the cohort. In a later analysis, TCR association rates were found to vary across HLA loci, with the most associated TCRs seen for DRB1 alleles and the fewest for HLA-C alleles. In an earlier analysis of roughly 500 of the donors, most TCR beta V segments appeared in productive rearrangements about 87% or about 30% of the time, broadly matching IMGT annotations. Correlated functional status among segregating V segments might be attributable to linkage disequilibrium, but an unknown experimental factor could not be ruled out. Because some donors lacked HLA typing at each locus, the association tests relied only on the typed subset. A later analysis reported that several top co-occurrence clusters appeared linked to parvovirus B19, influenza, CMV and Epstein-Barr virus. A later genetic analysis associated a missense DCLRE1C variant with V-gene and J-gene trimming of TCR beta chains, and an independent cohort replicated the association. A later analysis found that most CMV-associated TCR beta chains appeared HLA-restricted, with HLA associations seemingly driven largely by CMV exposure. Compared with the roughly 700-donor mean, donors in an Asian-associated ancestry cluster had fewer N-insertions in productive TCRs, according to a later genetic analysis.

From the cysteine up to the phenylalanine, the CDR3 has a length of 16 residues. The DNA shown is the 48-base CDR3, in frame from base 1. In the germline V gene, CDR1 corresponds to SGHTA and CDR2 to FQGTGA. V is cut by 5 bases and J by 2 bases, and the space between the germline ends is 18 bases. In total, 500 to 700 healthy bone marrow donors made up the cohort. Cohort members were all nominally healthy when sampled, although unrecorded immune exposures were likely present. The donor tested CMV seropositive, placing the donor among the 289 seropositive members of the cohort. A peripheral blood sample was collected from each donor, and TCR beta sequencing was performed on peripheral blood mononuclear cells. The Qiagen DNeasy Blood Extraction Kit was used to extract genomic DNA from the blood cell samples. With respect to this clone: The clone's antigen remains unknown. Base qualities are not recorded, but no much larger clone differs from it by a single base.

The material sequenced was PBMCs. The sequence derives from a woman between 18 and 30 years old in good health and CMV-seropositive. The sequence links TRBV7-3 to TRBJ2-5; a weak D assignment points to TRBD2 (5 bases agree). The CDR3 corresponds to CASSLIGRTGQETQYF. The sequence in DNA is TGTGCCAGCAGCCTCATCGGACGGACGGGGCAAGAGACCCAGTACTTC.